This section outlines one TCR beta chain sequence together with its context. Its antigen is not identified. These data are taken from a study of cytomegalovirus exposure and HLA in healthy donors. Both 60 Vbeta primers and 13 Jbeta primers went into the PCR. TCRdb keeps only in-frame clones here, not all; method: immunoSEQ multiplex PCR. The data show 170,000 or so clones, around 82% seen once. General study findings and limits: Earlier analysis yielded a pattern in which most TCR beta V segments were productive about 87% or about 30% of the time. In vitro data verified three CMV-associated chains as specific for CMV antigens. The HLA-A and HLA-B alleles of most subjects were reportedly predicted accurately from TCR beta sequences. Later on, an analysis showed TCR association rates differing by HLA locus, with DRB1 the most and HLA-C the fewest.

CDR1 and CDR2 (germline): MDHEN, SYDVKM. V shed 2 bases, J shed 2 bases, and the junction held 6 bases outside the gene matches. The CDR3 consists of 16 residues. This rearrangement joins TRBV28 to TRBJ2-3; 8 positions match TRBD2. The specimen was PBMCs. This TCR came from a boy aged 2 to 10 in good health and CMV-seronegative. The CDR3 protein is CASSLDVSGNTDTQYF. In DNA form, the CDR3 reads TGTGCCAGCAGTTTAGATGTTAGCGGGAACACAGATACGCAGTATTTT.